This T cell receptor beta chain was recovered during a study of blood T cells in healthy people across ages. A sample-barcoded 5' primer and a J-beta primer mix were used in a second PCR of roughly 7 to 11 cycles. TCRdb independently ran MiXCR on the 5' RACE reads; one entry per CDR3 protein. Of around 990,000 distinct CDR3 sequences detected, around two fifths appear once; the ten largest clones hold around 14%. The V end was cut by 7 bases, the J end by 0 bases, with 10 bases between. Germline V gene sequence: CDR1 SNHLY, CDR2 FYNNEI. This CDR3 is 13 amino acids long. The clonotype comes from a man in his late teens or twenties in good health. Material: blood. The rearrangement uses TRBV2 and TRBJ2-7; D unclear. The CDR3 loop reads CASTAGPSYEQYF. In DNA form, the CDR3 reads TGTGCCAGCACCGCCGGGCCCTCCTACGAGCAGTACTTC.